The source of this T cell receptor beta chain is a study of CD8 T cells in ankylosing spondylitis. Study-wide findings and caveats: It was reported that disease-linked clones were significantly enriched in matched ankylosing spondylitis synovial fluid. Among TCR beta sequences, a motif of fewer than 10 highly homologous variants appeared characteristic of ankylosing spondylitis blood. Previously reported in reactive arthritis synovial fluid and blood were some of the motif variants.

As concerns this clonotype: Its antigen is not identified.

With molecular barcodes, quantitative 5'-RACE was used to make the TCR beta libraries. TCRdb recomputed calls from the 5' RACE reads with MiXCR, one row per CDR3 protein. The sample has nearly 25,000 distinct CDR3 sequences, 17% seen once. Trimming removed 1 base at V and 6 bases at J, with 14 bases between. Germline-derived CDR1 and CDR2 are SGHKS and YYEKEE (reference sequence). This CDR3 contains 14 residues. The chain joins TRBV5-5 to TRBJ2-7; D could derive from TRBD1 or TRBD2 (5 bases each). Sample: blood. This TCR was sampled from a male donor with ankylosing spondylitis or in good health (not recorded which). CDR3 in DNA: TGTGCCAGCAGCTTGACGGGGCGGCAGGGCGAGCAGTACTTC. Its protein product is CASSLTGRQGEQYF.